The clone carrying this TCR beta chain was counted ten times or more. The V end was cut by 6 bases, the J end by 2 bases, with 12 bases between. Germline CDR1 reads MNHEY; CDR2 reads SMNVEV (reference sequence). The CDR3 is made up of 14 amino acids. These data originate in a study of T cells in Graves' hyperthyroidism and ophthalmopathy. Researchers took RNA transcripts and amplified the TCR beta CDR3 regions from them. The primer set for the first-round RT-PCR of the TCR CDR3 was HTBI. TCRdb ran MiXCR on the multiplex PCR reads and lists one entry per CDR3 protein. In the table there are 350,000 to 450,000 distinct CDR3 sequences, approximately 18% of which are singletons. Diagnoses were made from clinical symptoms, serum measures (thyroxine and TRAb), thyroid ultrasound and orbital computed tomography.

V and J are TRBV27 and TRBJ2-3, with D unresolved. Sequenced material: blood. This TCR came from a woman in her twenties or thirties with Graves' hyperthyroidism that later progressed to Graves' ophthalmopathy. CDR3 residues: CASSDGRTTDTQYF. As DNA, the CDR3 is TGTGCCAGCAGCGACGGACGGACCACAGATACGCAGTATTTT.